Listed below are T cell receptor beta chains from one sample, sequenced in a study of blood T cell repertoires in COVID-19. Some clones are missing from TCRdb's copy, which holds only in-frame ones; the method was immunoSEQ multiplex PCR. There are some 200,000 clones in the sample; roughly 84% occur only once, and approximately 7.6% lies in the top ten. The sample was PBMCs or T cells enriched from blood (not recorded which). Receptors originate from a man in his forties who had recovered from COVID-19. The CDR3 runs from the conserved cysteine through the conserved F or W. D genes are given only for firm matches. For some rows the clone size is stated as once, few or many, or as a class when expanded; others skip it.

d_call: TRBD1; v_call: TRBV2; j_call: TRBJ1-1; clone_size: .; cdr3_aa: CASRGHRGLETEAFF; cdr3_nt: TGTGCCAGCAGGGGGCACAGGGGGCTGGAGACTGAAGCTTTCTTT
d_call: .; v_call: TRBV15; j_call: TRBJ1-5; clone_size: .; cdr3_aa: CATSRDTGQPQHF; cdr3_nt: TGTGCCACCAGCAGAGATACCGGTCAGCCCCAGCATTTT
d_call: .; v_call: TRBV11-3; j_call: TRBJ1-1; clone_size: .; cdr3_aa: CASSLDRHKEAFF; cdr3_nt: TGTGCCAGCAGCTTAGATCGACACAAAGAAGCTTTCTTT
d_call: TRBD1; v_call: TRBV3-1/TRBV3-2; j_call: TRBJ1-1; clone_size: .; cdr3_aa: CASRLTGVTEAFF; cdr3_nt: TGTGCCAGCAGACTGACAGGGGTCACTGAAGCTTTCTTT
d_call: TRBD1; v_call: TRBV6-5; j_call: TRBJ1-1; clone_size: .; cdr3_aa: CASSYGTGDLEAFF; cdr3_nt: TGTGCCAGCAGTTACGGGACAGGAGACCTTGAAGCTTTCTTT
d_call: .; v_call: TRBV24-1; j_call: TRBJ2-3; clone_size: .; cdr3_aa: CATSDRADTQYF; cdr3_nt: TGTGCCACCAGTGATCGGGCAGATACGCAGTATTTT
d_call: TRBD2; v_call: TRBV7-2; j_call: TRBJ2-5; clone_size: .; cdr3_aa: CASSYPYRGGETQYF; cdr3_nt: TGTGCCAGCAGCTACCCCTACCGGGGGGGAGAGACCCAGTACTTC
d_call: TRBD1; v_call: TRBV7-9; j_call: TRBJ1-4; clone_size: few; cdr3_aa: CASSGTGGLSNEKLFF; cdr3_nt: TGTGCCAGCAGCGGGACAGGGGGTTTATCTAATGAAAAACTGTTTTTT
d_call: TRBD1; v_call: TRBV7-6; j_call: TRBJ1-3; clone_size: .; cdr3_aa: CASSERDRGPSGNTIYF; cdr3_nt: TGTGCCAGCAGCGAACGGGACAGGGGGCCCTCTGGAAACACCATATATTTT
d_call: .; v_call: TRBV9; j_call: TRBJ1-2; clone_size: once; cdr3_aa: CASSVGPFSSYGYTF; cdr3_nt: TGTGCCAGCAGCGTAGGGCCATTTTCTAGTTATGGCTACACCTTC
d_call: TRBD1; v_call: TRBV30; j_call: TRBJ2-5; clone_size: .; cdr3_aa: CAWSVGTGAETQYF; cdr3_nt: TGTGCCTGGAGTGTAGGGACAGGGGCGGAGACCCAGTACTTC
d_call: TRBD1; v_call: TRBV5-1; j_call: TRBJ1-3; clone_size: .; cdr3_aa: CASSLAGTGTGGNTIYF; cdr3_nt: TGCGCCAGCAGCTTGGCCGGGACAGGGACGGGAGGAAACACCATATATTTT
d_call: .; v_call: TRBV7-8; j_call: TRBJ2-7; clone_size: .; cdr3_aa: CASSLVPDRLGEQYF; cdr3_nt: TGTGCCAGCAGCTTAGTCCCCGACAGGCTGGGGGAGCAGTACTTC
d_call: .; v_call: TRBV7-9; j_call: TRBJ1-4; clone_size: .; cdr3_aa: CASSISTGQGGKLFF; cdr3_nt: TGTGCCAGCAGCATTAGTACAGGGCAAGGTGGGAAACTGTTTTTT
d_call: .; v_call: TRBV10-3; j_call: TRBJ1-5; clone_size: .; cdr3_aa: CAISDRGNQPQHF; cdr3_nt: TGTGCCATCAGTGACCGGGGAAATCAGCCCCAGCATTTT
d_call: .; v_call: TRBV9; j_call: TRBJ1-1; clone_size: .; cdr3_aa: CASSVDRSTEAFF; cdr3_nt: TGTGCCAGCAGCGTTGACAGGAGCACTGAAGCTTTCTTT
d_call: .; v_call: TRBV7-3; j_call: TRBJ1-4; clone_size: .; cdr3_aa: CASSLGRGPEKLFF; cdr3_nt: TGTGCCAGCAGCCTCGGGCGGGGGCCTGAAAAACTGTTTTTT
d_call: TRBD1; v_call: TRBV5-4; j_call: TRBJ1-2; clone_size: .; cdr3_aa: CASSCRPTGLCGYTF; cdr3_nt: TGTGCCAGCAGCTGCCGACCGACAGGGCTTTGCGGCTACACCTTC
d_call: TRBD2; v_call: TRBV7-9; j_call: TRBJ2-5; clone_size: .; cdr3_aa: CASTQAASGGAYQETQYF; cdr3_nt: TGTGCCAGCACCCAAGCGGCTAGCGGGGGGGCTTACCAAGAGACCCAGTACTTC
d_call: TRBD1; v_call: TRBV2; j_call: TRBJ1-3; clone_size: .; cdr3_aa: CASSVQGAGTIYF; cdr3_nt: TGTGCCAGCAGTGTACAGGGGGCTGGCACCATATATTTT
d_call: .; v_call: TRBV7-8; j_call: TRBJ2-3; clone_size: .; cdr3_aa: CASSGGWTPGTDTQYF; cdr3_nt: TGTGCCAGCAGCGGGGGCTGGACTCCCGGCACAGATACGCAGTATTTT
d_call: .; v_call: TRBV9; j_call: TRBJ2-1; clone_size: .; cdr3_aa: CASSVDPADDSYNEQFF; cdr3_nt: TGTGCCAGCAGCGTAGATCCAGCGGACGACTCCTACAATGAGCAGTTCTTC
d_call: .; v_call: TRBV7-8; j_call: TRBJ1-2; clone_size: .; cdr3_aa: CASSLGTATTNYGYTF; cdr3_nt: TGTGCCAGCAGCTTAGGGACAGCTACCACTAACTATGGCTACACCTTC
d_call: .; v_call: TRBV7-2; j_call: TRBJ2-1; clone_size: .; cdr3_aa: CASSLEGGPYNEQFF; cdr3_nt: TGTGCCAGCAGCTTAGAGGGGGGGCCCTACAATGAGCAGTTCTTC
d_call: .; v_call: TRBV29-1; j_call: TRBJ1-1; clone_size: .; cdr3_aa: CSVVPRGGGNTEAFF; cdr3_nt: TGCAGCGTTGTTCCGAGAGGAGGAGGGAACACTGAAGCTTTCTTT
d_call: TRBD1; v_call: TRBV5-1; j_call: TRBJ2-2; clone_size: .; cdr3_aa: CASSLRQGTGELFF; cdr3_nt: TGCGCCAGCAGCCTTCGACAGGGAACCGGGGAGCTGTTTTTT
d_call: .; v_call: TRBV18; j_call: TRBJ1-1; clone_size: once; cdr3_aa: CASSPSITVTEAFF; cdr3_nt: TGTGCCAGCTCACCTTCTATAACTGTGACTGAAGCTTTCTTT
d_call: .; v_call: TRBV5-1; j_call: TRBJ1-2; clone_size: .; cdr3_aa: CASSLLGLYGYTF; cdr3_nt: TGCGCCAGCAGCTTGCTGGGGCTGTATGGCTACACCTTC
d_call: TRBD1; v_call: TRBV25-1; j_call: TRBJ1-3; clone_size: few; cdr3_aa: CASSEWGQGAAGNTIYF; cdr3_nt: TGTGCCAGCAGTGAATGGGGACAGGGGGCAGCTGGAAACACCATATATTTT
d_call: .; v_call: TRBV27; j_call: TRBJ1-1; clone_size: .; cdr3_aa: CASSFSLNTEAFF; cdr3_nt: TGTGCCAGCAGTTTTTCGTTGAACACTGAAGCTTTCTTT
d_call: TRBD1; v_call: TRBV19; j_call: TRBJ2-2; clone_size: once; cdr3_aa: CASSIEGQGSSTGELFF; cdr3_nt: TGTGCCAGTAGTATAGAGGGACAGGGGAGTAGCACCGGGGAGCTGTTTTTT
d_call: .; v_call: TRBV1; j_call: TRBJ1-4; clone_size: few; cdr3_aa: CTSKVVPYDRYNEKLFF; cdr3_nt: TGCACCAGCAAAGTTGTGCCCTACGACAGATATAATGAAAAACTGTTTTTT
d_call: TRBD2; v_call: TRBV19; j_call: TRBJ2-7; clone_size: .; cdr3_aa: CASSLRILAGNEDQYF; cdr3_nt: TGTGCCAGTAGCCTTCGCATACTAGCGGGGAATGAAGATCAGTACTTC
d_call: .; v_call: TRBV5-4; j_call: TRBJ1-6; clone_size: .; cdr3_aa: CASSLGRGTSASPLHF; cdr3_nt: TGTGCCAGCAGCTTGGGGCGGGGGACAAGTGCTTCACCCCTCCACTTT
d_call: .; v_call: TRBV5-6; j_call: TRBJ2-4; clone_size: .; cdr3_aa: CASSAWTVGNIQYF; cdr3_nt: TGTGCCAGCAGCGCCTGGACAGTTGGTAACATTCAGTACTTC
d_call: TRBD2; v_call: TRBV7-9; j_call: TRBJ2-1; clone_size: once; cdr3_aa: CASSLKFGIAGANEQFF; cdr3_nt: TGTGCCAGCAGCTTAAAATTCGGAATAGCGGGGGCGAATGAGCAGTTCTTC
d_call: .; v_call: TRBV6-2/TRBV6-3; j_call: TRBJ2-2; clone_size: .; cdr3_aa: CASSYPSSTGELFF; cdr3_nt: TGTGCCAGCAGTTACCCGTCGAGCACCGGGGAGCTGTTTTTT
d_call: .; v_call: TRBV10-3; j_call: TRBJ1-1; clone_size: .; cdr3_aa: CAISGTANTEAFF; cdr3_nt: TGTGCCATCAGTGGGACAGCGAACACTGAAGCTTTCTTT
d_call: TRBD1; v_call: TRBV6-5; j_call: TRBJ2-7; clone_size: .; cdr3_aa: CASSYSFGQGFHEQYF; cdr3_nt: TGTGCCAGCAGTTACTCGTTCGGACAGGGGTTCCACGAGCAGTACTTC
d_call: TRBD1; v_call: TRBV5-8; j_call: TRBJ2-7; clone_size: .; cdr3_aa: CASSGRTGGGEQYF; cdr3_nt: TGTGCCAGCAGCGGAAGGACAGGGGGGGGCGAGCAGTACTTC
d_call: .; v_call: TRBV18; j_call: TRBJ2-7; clone_size: once; cdr3_aa: CASSLNGGDEQYF; cdr3_nt: TGTGCCAGCTCACTAAATGGGGGCGACGAGCAGTACTTC
d_call: .; v_call: TRBV5-1; j_call: TRBJ1-3; clone_size: .; cdr3_aa: CASSLYPAGDGNTIYF; cdr3_nt: TGCGCCAGCAGCTTGTATCCGGCGGGGGATGGAAACACCATATATTTT
d_call: TRBD2; v_call: TRBV2; j_call: TRBJ2-3; clone_size: .; cdr3_aa: CASSVGLAGGISTDTQYF; cdr3_nt: TGTGCCAGCAGTGTCGGACTAGCGGGGGGCATCAGCACAGATACGCAGTATTTT
d_call: .; v_call: TRBV10-3; j_call: TRBJ1-2; clone_size: .; cdr3_aa: CAISEGMTRGSYGYTF; cdr3_nt: TGTGCCATCAGTGAAGGTATGACCCGGGGGTCTTATGGCTACACCTTC
d_call: .; v_call: TRBV27; j_call: TRBJ1-2; clone_size: .; cdr3_aa: CASSFTSTHGYTF; cdr3_nt: TGTGCCAGCAGTTTCACAAGTACCCATGGCTACACCTTC
d_call: .; v_call: TRBV11-2; j_call: TRBJ1-2; clone_size: .; cdr3_aa: CASSLGEQGVYGYTF; cdr3_nt: TGTGCCAGCAGCTTAGGGGAACAGGGTGTCTATGGCTACACCTTC
d_call: TRBD1; v_call: TRBV28; j_call: TRBJ1-6; clone_size: .; cdr3_aa: CASRQGFNSPLHF; cdr3_nt: TGTGCCAGCAGACAGGGGTTCAATTCACCCCTCCACTTT
d_call: TRBD2; v_call: TRBV5-6; j_call: TRBJ2-7; clone_size: .; cdr3_aa: CASSSLAGALSYEQYF; cdr3_nt: TGTGCCAGCAGTTCACTAGCGGGGGCCCTTTCCTACGAGCAGTACTTC
d_call: TRBD1; v_call: TRBV5-1; j_call: TRBJ2-7; clone_size: few; cdr3_aa: CASSDGQGRNEQYF; cdr3_nt: TGCGCCAGCAGTGATGGACAGGGTAGAAACGAGCAGTACTTC
d_call: .; v_call: TRBV5-1; j_call: TRBJ2-5; clone_size: .; cdr3_aa: CASSLMTQETQYF; cdr3_nt: TGCGCCAGCAGCTTAATGACACAAGAGACCCAGTACTTC
d_call: TRBD1; v_call: TRBV19; j_call: TRBJ1-6; clone_size: .; cdr3_aa: CASTITGANSPLHF; cdr3_nt: TGTGCCAGTACCATAACAGGGGCTAATTCACCCCTCCACTTT
d_call: .; v_call: TRBV7-8; j_call: TRBJ2-2; clone_size: many; cdr3_aa: CASSLGGSGKDGTGELFF; cdr3_nt: TGTGCCAGCAGCTTAGGAGGGTCGGGGAAGGATGGCACCGGGGAGCTGTTTTTT